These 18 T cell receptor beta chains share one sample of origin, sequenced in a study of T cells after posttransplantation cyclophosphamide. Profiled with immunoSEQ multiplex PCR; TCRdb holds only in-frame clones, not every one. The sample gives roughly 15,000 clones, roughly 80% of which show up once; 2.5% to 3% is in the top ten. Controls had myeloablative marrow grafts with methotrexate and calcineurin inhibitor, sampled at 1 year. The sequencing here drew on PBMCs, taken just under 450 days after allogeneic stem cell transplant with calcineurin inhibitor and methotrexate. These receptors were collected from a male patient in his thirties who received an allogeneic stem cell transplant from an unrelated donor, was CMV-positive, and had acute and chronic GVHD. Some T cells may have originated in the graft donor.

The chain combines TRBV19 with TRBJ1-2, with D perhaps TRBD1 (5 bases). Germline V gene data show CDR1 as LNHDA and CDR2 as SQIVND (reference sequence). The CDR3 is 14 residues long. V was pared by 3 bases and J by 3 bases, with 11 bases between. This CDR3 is CASSMGRGDYGYTF. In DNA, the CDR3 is TGTGCCAGTAGTATGGGGCGAGGTGACTATGGCTACACCTTC.

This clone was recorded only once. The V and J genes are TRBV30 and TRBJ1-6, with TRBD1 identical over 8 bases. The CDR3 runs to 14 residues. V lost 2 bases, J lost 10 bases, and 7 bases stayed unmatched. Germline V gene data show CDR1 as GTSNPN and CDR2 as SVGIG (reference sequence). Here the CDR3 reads CAWSLTGGESPLHF. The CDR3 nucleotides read TGTGCCTGGAGTCTTACAGGGGGGGAATCACCCCTCCACTTT.

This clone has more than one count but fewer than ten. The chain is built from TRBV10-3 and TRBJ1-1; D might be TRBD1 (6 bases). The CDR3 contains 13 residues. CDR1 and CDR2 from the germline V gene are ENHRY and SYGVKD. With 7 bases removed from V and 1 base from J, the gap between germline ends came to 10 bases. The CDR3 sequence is CAIMGHSNTEAFF. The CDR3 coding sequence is TGTGCCATCATGGGACATTCGAACACTGAAGCTTTCTTT.

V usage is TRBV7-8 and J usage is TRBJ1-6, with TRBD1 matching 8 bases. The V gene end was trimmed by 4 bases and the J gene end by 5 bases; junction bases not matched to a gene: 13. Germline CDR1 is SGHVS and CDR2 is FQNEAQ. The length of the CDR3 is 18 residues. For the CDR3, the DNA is TGTGCCAGCAGCTCCAGGGGGCTGGCCGAATGGAATAATTCACCCCTCCACTTT. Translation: CASSSRGLAEWNNSPLHF.

CDR3 in amino acids: CASSLGLAGGVWYNEQFF. The CDR3 nucleotides read TGTGCCAGCAGCTTAGGACTAGCGGGGGGGGTCTGGTACAATGAGCAGTTCTTC. This rearrangement joins TRBV7-3 to TRBJ2-1, with 15 bases matching TRBD2. This CDR3 contains 18 residues. The germline gives CDR1 SGHTA, CDR2 FQGTGA. The V segment lost 2 bases and the J segment 4 bases; nucleotides outside the gene matches: 6.

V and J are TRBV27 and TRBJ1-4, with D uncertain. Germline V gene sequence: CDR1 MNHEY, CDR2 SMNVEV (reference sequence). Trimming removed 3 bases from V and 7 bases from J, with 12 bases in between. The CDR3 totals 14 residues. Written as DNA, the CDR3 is TGTGCCAGCAGTTTGTCCTGGGAGGGTGAAAAACTGTTTTTT. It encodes CASSLSWEGEKLFF.

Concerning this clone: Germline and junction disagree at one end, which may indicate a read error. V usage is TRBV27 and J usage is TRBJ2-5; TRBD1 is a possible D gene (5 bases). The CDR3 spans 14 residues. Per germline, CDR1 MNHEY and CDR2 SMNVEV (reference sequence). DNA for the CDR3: TGTGCCAGCAGTTGGGCCAGGGCGGAAGAGGCCCAGTACTTC. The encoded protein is CASSWARAEEAQYF.

Here the CDR3 reads CASSYQRGDEQFF. The CDR3 region has the DNA TGTGCCAGCAGCTATCAGCGGGGTGATGAGCAGTTCTTC. The chain employs TRBV7-6 and TRBJ2-1; 7 bases line up with TRBD2. Germline V lookup: CDR1 SGHVS, CDR2 FNYEAQ. Trimming at V came to 4 bases and at J to 8 bases, leaving 5 bases not matched to a gene. The CDR3 is 13 residues long.

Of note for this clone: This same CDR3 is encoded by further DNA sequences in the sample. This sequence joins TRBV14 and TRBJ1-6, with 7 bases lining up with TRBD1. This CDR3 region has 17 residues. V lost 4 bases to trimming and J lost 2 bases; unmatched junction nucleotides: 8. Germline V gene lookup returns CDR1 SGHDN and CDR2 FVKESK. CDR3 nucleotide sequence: TGTGCCAGCAGCCTCCGGGACAGTTTAACCTATAATTCACCCCTCCACTTT. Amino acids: CASSLRDSLTYNSPLHF.

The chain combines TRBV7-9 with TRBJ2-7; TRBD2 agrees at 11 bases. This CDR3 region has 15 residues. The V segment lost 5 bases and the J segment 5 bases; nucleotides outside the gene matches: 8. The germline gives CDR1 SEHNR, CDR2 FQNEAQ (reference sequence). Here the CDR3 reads CASSNIAGGPDEQYF. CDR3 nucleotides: TGTGCCAGCAGCAACATAGCGGGAGGGCCTGACGAGCAGTACTTC.

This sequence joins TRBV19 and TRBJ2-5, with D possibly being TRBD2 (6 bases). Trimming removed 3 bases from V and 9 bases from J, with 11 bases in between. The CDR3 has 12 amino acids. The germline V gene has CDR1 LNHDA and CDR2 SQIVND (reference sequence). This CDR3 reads CASSIRGESQYF. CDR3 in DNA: TGTGCCAGTAGTATTCGCGGGGAGTCCCAGTACTTC.

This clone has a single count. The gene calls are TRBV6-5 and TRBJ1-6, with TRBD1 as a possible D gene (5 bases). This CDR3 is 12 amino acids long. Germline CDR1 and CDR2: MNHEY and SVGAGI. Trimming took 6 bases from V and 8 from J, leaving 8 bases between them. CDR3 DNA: TGTGCCAGCAGCAGGGCAGATTCACCCCTCCACTTT. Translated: CASSRADSPLHF.

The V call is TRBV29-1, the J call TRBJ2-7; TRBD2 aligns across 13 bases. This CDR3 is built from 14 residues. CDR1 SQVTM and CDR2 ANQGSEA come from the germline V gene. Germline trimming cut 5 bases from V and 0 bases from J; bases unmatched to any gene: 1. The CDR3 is CSVRTSGSSYEQYF. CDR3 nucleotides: TGCAGCGTTCGGACTAGCGGGAGCTCCTACGAGCAGTACTTC.

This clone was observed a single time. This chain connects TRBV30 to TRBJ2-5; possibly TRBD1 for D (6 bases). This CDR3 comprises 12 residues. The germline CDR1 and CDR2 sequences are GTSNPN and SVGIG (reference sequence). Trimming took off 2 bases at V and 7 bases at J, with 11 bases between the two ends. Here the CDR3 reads CAWSPQGWTQYF. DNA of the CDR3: TGTGCCTGGAGTCCCCAGGGGTGGACCCAGTACTTC.

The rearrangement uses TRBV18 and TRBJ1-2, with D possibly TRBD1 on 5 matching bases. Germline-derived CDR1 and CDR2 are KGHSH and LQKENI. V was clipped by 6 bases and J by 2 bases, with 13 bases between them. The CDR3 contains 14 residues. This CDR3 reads CASSPTVPNYGYTF. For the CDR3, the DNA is TGTGCCAGCTCTCCGACAGTCCCCAACTATGGCTACACCTTC.

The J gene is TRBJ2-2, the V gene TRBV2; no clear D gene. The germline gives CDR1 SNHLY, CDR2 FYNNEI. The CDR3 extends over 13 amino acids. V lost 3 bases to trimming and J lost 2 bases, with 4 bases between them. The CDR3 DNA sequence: TGTGCCAGCAGTGACCCAAACACCGGGGAGCTGTTTTTT. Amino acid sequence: CASSDPNTGELFF.

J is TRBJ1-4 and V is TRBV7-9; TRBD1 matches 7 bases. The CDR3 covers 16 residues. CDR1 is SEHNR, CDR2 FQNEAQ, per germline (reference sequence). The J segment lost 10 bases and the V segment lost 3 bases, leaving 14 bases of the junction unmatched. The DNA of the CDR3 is TGTGCCAGCAGCTTGCATAGACAGGGTCGAGGGGGAAAACTGTTTTTT. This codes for CASSLHRQGRGGKLFF.

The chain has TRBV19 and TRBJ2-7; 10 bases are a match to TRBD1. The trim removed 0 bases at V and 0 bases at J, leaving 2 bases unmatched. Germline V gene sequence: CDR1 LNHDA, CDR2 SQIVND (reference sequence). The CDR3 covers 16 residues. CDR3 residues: CASSIETGGFSYEQYF. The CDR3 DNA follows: TGTGCCAGTAGTATAGAGACAGGGGGCTTCTCCTACGAGCAGTACTTC.